Listed here are 13 T cell receptor beta chains from one sample, sequenced in a study of T cells after yellow fever vaccination. TCRdb independently ran MiXCR on the 5' RACE reads; one entry per CDR3 protein. Of a few hundred thousand distinct CDR3 sequences in the sample, about 15% were seen once. Sequenced material: PBMCs, taken 4 to 6 days after the first yellow fever vaccination. Receptors were obtained from a man between 18 and 35 years old who received the YFV17D yellow fever vaccine.

The chain links TRBV4-3 to TRBJ1-5; D gene uncertain. Deletions cut 3 bases from V and 2 bases from J, with 8 bases between. This CDR3 comprises 14 residues. Per the germline V gene, CDR1 is LGHNA and CDR2 is YSLEER. The CDR3 nucleotides are TGCGCCAGCAGCCAGGATGGGGGCAATCAGCCCCAGCATTTT. This translates into CASSQDGGNQPQHF.

Ten or more counts support this clonotype. This chain joins TRBV4-1 and TRBJ2-3; no clear D gene. CDR1 and CDR2 (germline): MGHRA, YSYEKL. CDR3 size: 15 residues. V gave up 0 bases and J gave up 2 bases, with 9 bases separating them. CDR3: CASSQDGTATDTQYF. CDR3 DNA sequence: TGCGCCAGCAGCCAAGATGGCACCGCCACAGATACGCAGTATTTT.

The chain has TRBV20-1 and TRBJ2-3, with 8 bases identical to TRBD2. The J segment lost 5 bases and the V segment lost 4 bases, leaving 5 bases of the junction unmatched. The CDR3 extends over 13 amino acids. Germline-derived CDR1 and CDR2 are DFQATT and SNEGSKA (reference sequence). The CDR3 reads CSATPGGLDTQYF. The CDR3 DNA reads as TGCAGTGCTACCCCGGGGGGGCTAGATACGCAGTATTTT.

This clonotype came up many times. This chain uses TRBV20-1 with TRBJ2-2, with 11 bases identical to TRBD1. The V gene end was trimmed by 6 bases and the J gene end by 4 bases; junction bases not matched to a gene: 7. The CDR3 runs to 15 residues. The V gene's germline CDR1 is DFQATT and CDR2 SNEGSKA (reference sequence). CDR3 in DNA: TGCAGTGCCCCGGACAGGGGGCGAGGCACCGGGGAGCTGTTTTTT. Translation: CSAPDRGRGTGELFF.

The chain joins TRBV20-1 to TRBJ2-7; D call uncertain. The ends were cut back, 5 bases at V and 2 bases at J, with 22 bases in the middle. There are 16 residues in the CDR3. CDR1 and CDR2 from the germline V gene are DFQATT and SNEGSKA (reference sequence). This CDR3 reads CSAAPGGVSTPYEQYF. The CDR3 DNA reads TGCAGTGCTGCTCCAGGTGGAGTTTCAACCCCCTACGAGCAGTACTTC.

The rearrangement joins TRBV10-3 to TRBJ1-5; no reliable D call. V was cut by 0 bases and J by 0 bases, with 6 bases left in between. The CDR3 covers 15 residues. The germline CDR1 and CDR2 sequences are ENHRY and SYGVKD. The CDR3 DNA reads as TGTGCCATCAGTGAGTCGAGGGCTAGCAATCAGCCCCAGCATTTT. Translation gives CAISESRASNQPQHF.

The sample holds a few counts of this clonotype. This chain joins TRBV7-9 and TRBJ2-1; D remains unclear. CDR1 SEHNR and CDR2 FQNEAQ come from the germline V gene (reference sequence). The CDR3 length is 16 residues. V lost 1 base and J lost 5, with 15 bases in between. CDR3 DNA sequence: TGTGCCAGCAGCTTAGGCTCCCCTCGGTTGGACAATGAGCAGTTCTTC. Amino acid sequence: CASSLGSPRLDNEQFF.

The chain couples TRBV5-1 to TRBJ1-6; weak D call: TRBD1 (5 bases). Trimming stripped 0 bases from V and 11 bases from J, with 9 bases between. Germline CDR1 reads SGHRS; CDR2 reads YFSETQ. This CDR3 region has 13 residues. The CDR3 is CASSLGSGPPLHF. CDR3 in DNA: TGCGCCAGCAGCTTGGGATCGGGGCCACCCCTCCACTTT.

The chain combines TRBV7-2 with TRBJ2-4, with TRBD1 matching 12 bases. Looked up from germline, CDR1 is SGHTA and CDR2 is FQGNSA. The junction had 10 bases not matched to a gene; V was cut back by 5 bases and J by 8 bases. The CDR3 spans 16 residues. The DNA of the CDR3 is TGTGCCAGCAGCGGGGGGACAGGGGGCCTTAGGGACATTCAGTACTTC. It specifies CASSGGTGGLRDIQYF.

V and J are TRBV5-6 and TRBJ2-7; TRBD1 is a possible D gene (6 bases). This CDR3 region has 14 residues. Trimming removed 4 bases from V and 7 bases from J, with 18 bases in between. Germline V lookup: CDR1 SGHDT, CDR2 YYEEEE. The CDR3 here is CASSRSVDRFEQYF. The CDR3 nucleotides read TGTGCCAGCAGCCGCAGTGTCGACAGGTTTGAGCAGTACTTC.

This clonotype was found many times. V usage is TRBV27 and J usage is TRBJ2-6; 8 nucleotides agree with TRBD1. The CDR3 length is 22 residues. Germline CDR1 MNHEY, CDR2 SMNVEV (reference sequence). With V trimmed by 4 bases and J by 1 base, 21 bases remained unmatched. The CDR3 coding sequence is TGTGCCAGCAGTTCGGGCCCGGGACAGGCTCTATCGGGTGCTTCTGGGGCCAACGTCCTGACTTTC. Translated: CASSSGPGQALSGASGANVLTF.

The chain is built from TRBV5-4 and TRBJ2-7, with 10 bases matching TRBD1. Unmatched junction bases numbered 6, after V lost 5 bases and J lost 4 bases. CDR3 length equals 14 residues. CDR1 and CDR2 (germline): SGHNT, YYREEE (reference sequence). The CDR3 coding sequence is TGTGCCAGCAGGGACAGGGGGAGTTCTTACGAGCAGTACGTC. Its translation is CASRDRGSSYEQYV.

This clonotype was seen only a few times. The V and J genes are TRBV5-1 and TRBJ2-5; the match to TRBD1 covers 7 bases. V was clipped by 4 bases and J by 1 base; unmatched bases: 4. The CDR3 loop spans 14 amino acids. CDR1 SGHRS and CDR2 YFSETQ come from the germline V gene. The CDR3 is CASSIGQAQETQYF. Written as DNA, the CDR3 is TGCGCCAGCAGCATCGGACAGGCCCAAGAGACCCAGTACTTC.